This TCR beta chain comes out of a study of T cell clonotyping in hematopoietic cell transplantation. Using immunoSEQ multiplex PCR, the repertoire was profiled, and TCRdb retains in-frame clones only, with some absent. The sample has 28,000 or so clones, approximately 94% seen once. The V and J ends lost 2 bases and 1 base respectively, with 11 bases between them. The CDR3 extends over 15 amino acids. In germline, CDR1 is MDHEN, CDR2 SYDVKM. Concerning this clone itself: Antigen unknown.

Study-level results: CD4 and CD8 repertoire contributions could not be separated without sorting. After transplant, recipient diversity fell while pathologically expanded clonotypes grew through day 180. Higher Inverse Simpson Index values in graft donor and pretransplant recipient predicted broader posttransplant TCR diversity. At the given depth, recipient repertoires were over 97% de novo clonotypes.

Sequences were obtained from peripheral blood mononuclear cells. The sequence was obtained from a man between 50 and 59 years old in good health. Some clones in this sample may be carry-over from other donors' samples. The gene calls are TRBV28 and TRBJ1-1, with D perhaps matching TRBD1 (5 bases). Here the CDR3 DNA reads TGTGCCAGCAGTTTAATCCCAGGGCGGAACACTGAAGCTTTCTTT. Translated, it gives CASSLIPGRNTEAFF.